Each of the 5 T cell receptor beta chains below was sequenced from the same sample in a study of cytomegalovirus exposure and HLA in healthy donors. PCR used 60 Vbeta primers and 13 Jbeta primers. Data came from immunoSEQ multiplex PCR; TCRdb stores just in-frame clones and leaves some out. The sample table includes 40,000 or so clones. Sequencing was carried out using PBMCs. The source is a man aged 25 to 40 in good health and CMV-seronegative.

The chain recombines TRBV6-5 with TRBJ1-1, with TRBD1 as a possible D gene (6 bases). The CDR3 sequence is 15 residues long. The V and J ends lost 0 bases and 5 bases respectively, with 13 bases between them. CDR1 and CDR2 from the germline V gene are MNHEY and SVGAGI. Here the CDR3 DNA reads TGTGCCAGCAGTTACTCGGCCCAAAGGGGGACTGAAGCTTTCTTT. Protein: CASSYSAQRGTEAFF.

V is TRBV19 and J is TRBJ1-2; no definite D call. CDR3 length: 13 residues. Per the germline V gene, CDR1 is LNHDA and CDR2 is SQIVND (reference sequence). V was pared by 7 bases and J by 3 bases, with 12 bases between. The CDR3 loop is CASKEVFDYGYTF. Written as DNA, the CDR3 is TGTGCCAGTAAGGAGGTTTTTGACTATGGCTACACCTTC.

This chain uses TRBV20-1 with TRBJ2-5; D gene ambiguous. V lost 4 bases to trimming and J lost 1 base, with 4 bases between them. Germline-derived CDR1 and CDR2 are DFQATT and SNEGSKA (reference sequence). This CDR3 spans 11 amino acids. As DNA, the CDR3 is TGCAGTGCTACTCCCCAAGAGACCCAGTACTTC. Protein product: CSATPQETQYF.

V gene TRBV4-2 combines with J gene TRBJ2-3; 8 nucleotides align to TRBD2. The CDR3 contains 17 residues. The germline CDR1 and CDR2 sequences are LGHNA and YNFKEQ. J gave up 6 bases and V 1 base, and 12 bases lay outside the gene matches. CDR3 loop: CASSQATSGLSVDTQYF. CDR3 sequence (DNA): TGTGCCAGCAGCCAAGCTACTAGCGGCCTCTCCGTGGATACGCAGTATTTT.

The chain joins TRBV7-2 to TRBJ2-7; TRBD2 matches at 8 bases. Unmatched junction bases numbered 8, after V lost 5 bases and J lost 5 bases. Germline loops: CDR1 SGHTA, CDR2 FQGNSA. CDR3 length: 14 residues. Written as DNA, the CDR3 is TGTGCCAGCAGCCCTGGACTAGCTAGGAACGAGCAGTACTTC. This translates into CASSPGLARNEQYF.